This T cell receptor beta chain was retrieved from a study of PD-L1 blockade in urothelial cancer. Whole-study results and caveats: Durable-benefit patients showed greater tumor-associated blood clone expansion at 3 weeks.

As for time point: pretreatment peripheral blood. Clones were read by immunoSEQ multiplex PCR, and TCRdb kept only the in-frame ones, dropping some. The sample lists under 55,000 clones, roughly 84% occurring once. Trimming removed 3 bases at V and 7 bases at J, with 17 bases between. The germline gives CDR1 SGHRS, CDR2 YFSETQ. The CDR3 sequence is 14 residues long. Of note for this clone: The antigen is unknown.

The source of this sequence is a donor aged 40 or older with urothelial cancer. This sample comprised PBMCs, obtained around atezolizumab (anti-PD-L1) treatment. The rearrangement joins TRBV5-1 to TRBJ2-7; D remains unclear. The CDR3 DNA sequence: TGCGCCAGCAGCTCATTCCCCGGTGCAGGTGAGCAGTACTTC. This gives the protein CASSSFPGAGEQYF.